A single sample gave rise to the 4 T cell receptor beta chains below, sequenced in a study of blood T cell repertoires in COVID-19. Sequenced by immunoSEQ multiplex PCR; TCRdb stores in-frame clones only, minus some. The data contain approximately 400,000 clones, 90% to 95% of them singletons. The source material was PBMCs or T cells enriched from blood (not recorded which). These receptors originate from a middle-aged woman who had been exposed to COVID-19.

The chain employs TRBV30 and TRBJ1-5; D possibly corresponds to TRBD1 (5 bases). CDR3 size: 14 residues. V gave up 0 bases and J gave up 4 bases, with 10 bases separating them. Per the germline V gene, CDR1 is GTSNPN and CDR2 is SVGIG (reference sequence). CDR3 sequence: CAWSVGTGNQPQHF. The CDR3 DNA is TGTGCCTGGAGTGTAGGAACAGGTAATCAGCCCCAGCATTTT.

This clone was seen a few times. The chain has TRBV7-2 and TRBJ1-2; TRBD1 agrees at 10 bases. The CDR3 is made up of 14 amino acids. CDR1 SGHTA and CDR2 FQGNSA come from the germline V gene. V was clipped by 5 bases and J by 8 bases; unmatched bases: 8. The CDR3 DNA reads TGTGCCAGCAGCAAACGGGACAGGGGTGGAGGCTACACCTTC. It encodes CASSKRDRGGGYTF.

The chain joins TRBV12-5 to TRBJ1-5; perhaps TRBD1 as D (6 bases). V shed 3 bases and J shed 2 bases, with 17 bases lying between them. The CDR3 extends over 17 amino acids. Germline CDR1 LGHNT, CDR2 FRNRAP. CDR3 region: CASGLAPGVRGNQPQHF. CDR3 nucleotides: TGTGCTAGTGGTTTAGCCCCAGGGGTTCGCGGCAATCAGCCCCAGCATTTT.

The chain carries TRBV5-1 and TRBJ1-1; 9 positions match TRBD1. The CDR3 has 14 amino acids. Trimming took 4 bases from V and 1 from J; bases not matched to a gene: 2. Germline V gene sequence: CDR1 SGHRS, CDR2 YFSETQ. CDR3 sequence (DNA): TGCGCCAGCAGCATGGACAGGGGGAACACTGAAGCTTTCTTT. It translates to CASSMDRGNTEAFF.